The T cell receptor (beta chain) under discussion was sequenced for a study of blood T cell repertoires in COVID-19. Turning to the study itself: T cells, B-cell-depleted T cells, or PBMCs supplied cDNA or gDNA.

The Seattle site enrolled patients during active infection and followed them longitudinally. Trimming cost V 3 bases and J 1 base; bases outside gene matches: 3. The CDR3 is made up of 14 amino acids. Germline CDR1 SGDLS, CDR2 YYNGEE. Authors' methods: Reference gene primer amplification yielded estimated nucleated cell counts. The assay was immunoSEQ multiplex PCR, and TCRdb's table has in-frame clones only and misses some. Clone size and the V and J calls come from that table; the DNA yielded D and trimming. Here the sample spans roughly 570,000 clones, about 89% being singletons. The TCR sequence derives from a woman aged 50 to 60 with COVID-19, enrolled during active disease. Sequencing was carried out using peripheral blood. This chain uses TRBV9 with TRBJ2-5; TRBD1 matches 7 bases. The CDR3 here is CASSAGTAQETQYF. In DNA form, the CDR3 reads TGTGCCAGCAGCGCGGGGACAGCCCAAGAGACCCAGTACTTC.